This T cell receptor beta chain was sequenced in a study of identical twins. Carrying unique molecular identifiers, the cDNA also gained a universal primer site through template switching. TCRdb used MiXCR to reprocess the 5' RACE reads, holding one entry per CDR3 protein. The profile shows over 600,000 distinct CDR3 sequences, over 20% of them singletons. V lost 4 bases to trimming and J lost 2 bases, with 13 bases between them. CDR3 size: 15 residues. Germline-derived CDR1 and CDR2 are MNHEY and SVGAGI. The sample was also linked to a second study, of T cells expressing NK-cell markers. Turning to that study: With respect to HCMV, most of the eight sequenced donors were seropositive, and one was seronegative. For a handful of donors, these clonotypes were likewise the leading ones in the CD3+CD56-NKG2C+ fraction. There remained a lack of clarity about HCMV specificity of expanded NKG2C+ T cell clones.

The sequence was obtained from a woman between 18 and 30 years old in good health. Sequencing input: PBMCs. The chain recombines TRBV6-5 with TRBJ2-3; a weak D match, TRBD1 (6 bases). The CDR3 is CASSLPDRYTDTQYF. The CDR3 coding sequence is TGTGCCAGCAGTTTACCCGACAGGTACACAGATACGCAGTATTTT.